This T cell receptor (beta chain) was recorded in a study of shared clonotypes between healthy human individuals. Study-level results: With a handful of donors compared, around 5.4% of naive CD4 clonotypes were shared.

About this clone itself: Its specificity is unknown.

This CDR3 spans 15 amino acids. Germline assignment: CDR1 MNHEY and CDR2 SMNVEV (reference sequence). Trimming removed 5 bases at V and 7 bases at J, with 18 bases between. The protocol was immunoSEQ multiplex PCR, while the TCRdb copy is restricted to in-frame clones and leaves out a portion. The table shows some 2.1 million clones, with 90% to 95% occurring only once. Only CD45RO-negative cells positively selected for CCR7 counted as naive CD8 cells, so terminally differentiated effector memory CD45RA+ cells were excluded. The receptor's source is a man younger than 30 in good health. Some clones in this sample may be carry-over from other donors' samples. The chain employs TRBV27 and TRBJ2-1; D remains unclear. Material for sequencing was naive CD8+ T cells from PBMCs. The CDR3 protein is CASSHGSPNWNEQFF. The CDR3, as DNA: TGTGCCAGCAGTCACGGGTCACCTAATTGGAATGAGCAGTTCTTC.